This entry concerns a single T cell receptor (beta chain). In the original workflow: Amplification of reference gene primers provided the estimated nucleated cell counts. Sequenced by immunoSEQ multiplex PCR; TCRdb stores in-frame clones only, minus some. From that table come the V and J calls and clone size; the DNA was used to work out D and trimming. There are a few hundred thousand clones in the sample; 80% to 90% occur only once, and 1.4% lies in the top ten. This record belongs to a study of blood T cell repertoires in COVID-19. Across the study: The samples span acute and convalescent COVID-19 from the United States, Italy and Spain. T cells, B-cell-depleted T cells, or PBMCs supplied cDNA or gDNA.

The CDR3 totals 15 residues. In germline, CDR1 is SGHTS, CDR2 YDEGEE. The V end lost 4 bases, the J end lost 4 bases, and 17 bases lay between the germline ends. This chain connects TRBV5-8 to TRBJ1-2; the D is unclear. The TCR was taken from a woman between 40 and 50 years old who had recovered from COVID-19. The sequencing sample was made of peripheral blood. In DNA form, the CDR3 reads TGTGCCAGCAGCCCAACCGGGGTTCGTGGCTATGGCTACACCTTC. Translating gives CASSPTGVRGYGYTF.